A selection of T cell receptor beta chains follows, all from one sample in a study of shared clonotypes between healthy human individuals. The method was immunoSEQ multiplex PCR; TCRdb's version includes in-frame clones alone and lacks a portion of them. The sample has 800,000 or so clones, 90% to 98% seen once. The material sequenced was naive CD8+ T cells sorted from blood. Receptors were obtained from a man aged 30 to 39 in good health. The conserved cysteine and the conserved F or W are not part of the CDR3 here. Size tells how often a clone was seen (once, few, many) or the class of an expanded clone, and some rows leave it out.

j_call | v_call | clone_size | cdr3_aa
TRBJ2-2 | TRBV27 | NA | ASSIRQGRTGELF
TRBJ2-7 | TRBV9 | NA | ASSAWDRGDEQY
TRBJ2-7 | TRBV6-1 | few | ASSEAVTGGPSYEQY
TRBJ1-2 | TRBV11-2 | NA | ASSLYDDGYT
TRBJ2-2 | TRBV18 | NA | ASIQPGENTGELF
TRBJ2-3 | TRBV25-1 | NA | ASSEYGRKDTDTQY
TRBJ1-2 | TRBV25-1 | once | ASSEFFGGQVPYGYT
TRBJ2-5 | TRBV9 | once | ASSVSQIETQY
TRBJ2-5 | TRBV27 | once | ASSLFAQETQY
TRBJ2-7 | TRBV5-1 | NA | ASSLVDSGYEQY
TRBJ2-2 | TRBV27 | NA | ASTGTENTGELF
TRBJ1-2 | TRBV4-1 | NA | ASSHSAGYT
TRBJ2-3 | TRBV5-4 | NA | ASSLAIGGGADTQY
TRBJ2-7 | TRBV16 | NA | ASSHRDRDLEAPRYEQY
TRBJ2-7 | TRBV7-9 | NA | ASNNPSTGDTYEQY
TRBJ2-4 | TRBV7-9 | once | ASSPPTGDIQY
TRBJ2-7 | TRBV6-5 | NA | ASSYSDSYEQY
TRBJ2-5 | TRBV29-1 | NA | SVCWTGSRETQY
TRBJ2-7 | TRBV5-1 | once | ASSLAETISYEQY
TRBJ1-3 | TRBV19 | NA | ASSPHRATGNTIY
TRBJ2-2 | TRBV27 | NA | ASSFIGNTGELF
TRBJ2-7 | TRBV7-3 | NA | ASSQQESEFYEQY
TRBJ2-5 | TRBV27 | NA | ASRRGTQY
TRBJ2-6 | TRBV14 | NA | ASSLLTSGRASGANVLT
TRBJ2-1 | TRBV11-2 | few | ASSLGANEQF
TRBJ2-3 | TRBV2 | NA | ANPRRGGRRADTQY
TRBJ2-7 | TRBV6-6 | NA | ASSYSPQSSYEQY
TRBJ2-7 | TRBV7-8 | NA | ASSLIRVGMGGEQY
TRBJ2-3 | TRBV15 | NA | ATSSSGSTDTQY
TRBJ2-1 | TRBV9 | NA | ASSPRIGQGANLSGEQF
TRBJ2-2 | TRBV7-9 | NA | ASSFQTSVGELF
TRBJ2-1 | TRBV6-5 | NA | ASSYAQMGKGEQF
TRBJ2-1 | TRBV6-5 | NA | ASSYGAGGGNEQF
TRBJ1-4 | TRBV11-2 | NA | ASSVGLGRLKGEKLF
TRBJ1-4 | TRBV27 | NA | ASSLGWDHEKLF
TRBJ2-7 | TRBV27 | NA | ASSPIGPFYEQY
TRBJ1-3 | TRBV10-3 | NA | AISDPGSGNTIY
TRBJ2-7 | TRBV2 | NA | ASTRGLAGGIYEQY
TRBJ2-1 | TRBV7-9 | NA | ASSLNPSATFYNEQF
TRBJ2-1 | TRBV11-2 | NA | ASSLLAGGTNEQF
TRBJ2-2 | TRBV7-6 | NA | ASSLVLGAGNTGELF
TRBJ1-2 | TRBV27 | NA | ASSPSRARYGYT
TRBJ1-1 | TRBV13 | NA | ASSLGEGGPTEAF
TRBJ2-2 | TRBV14 | NA | ASSRGPPPGELF
TRBJ2-2 | TRBV13 | NA | ASSTSLAGVNGELF
TRBJ1-5 | TRBV7-9 | few | ASSFNLKGQGAQPQH